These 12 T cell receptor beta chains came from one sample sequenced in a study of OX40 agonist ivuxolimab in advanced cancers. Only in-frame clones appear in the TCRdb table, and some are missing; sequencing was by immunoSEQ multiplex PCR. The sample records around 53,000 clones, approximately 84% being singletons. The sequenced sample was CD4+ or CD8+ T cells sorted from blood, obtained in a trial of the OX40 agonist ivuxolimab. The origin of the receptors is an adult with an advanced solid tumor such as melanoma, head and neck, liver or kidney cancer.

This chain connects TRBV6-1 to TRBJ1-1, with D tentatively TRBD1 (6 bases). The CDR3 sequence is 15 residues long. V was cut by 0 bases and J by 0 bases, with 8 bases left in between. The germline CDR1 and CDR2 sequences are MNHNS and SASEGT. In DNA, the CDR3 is TGTGCCAGCAGTGAAGCGCCAGGGGTGAACACTGAAGCTTTCTTT. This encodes CASSEAPGVNTEAFF.

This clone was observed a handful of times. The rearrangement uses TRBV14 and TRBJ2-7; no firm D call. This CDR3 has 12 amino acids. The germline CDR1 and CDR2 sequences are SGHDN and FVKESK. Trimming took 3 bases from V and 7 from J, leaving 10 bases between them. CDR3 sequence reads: CASSHGVLEQYF. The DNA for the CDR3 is TGTGCCAGCAGCCATGGGGTGCTTGAGCAGTACTTC.

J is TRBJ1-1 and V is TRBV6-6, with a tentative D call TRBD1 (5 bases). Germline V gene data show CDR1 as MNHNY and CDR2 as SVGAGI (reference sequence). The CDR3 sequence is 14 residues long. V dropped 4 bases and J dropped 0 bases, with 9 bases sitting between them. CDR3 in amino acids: CASSFDSLNTEAFF. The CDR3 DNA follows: TGTGCCAGCAGTTTCGACAGTTTGAACACTGAAGCTTTCTTT.

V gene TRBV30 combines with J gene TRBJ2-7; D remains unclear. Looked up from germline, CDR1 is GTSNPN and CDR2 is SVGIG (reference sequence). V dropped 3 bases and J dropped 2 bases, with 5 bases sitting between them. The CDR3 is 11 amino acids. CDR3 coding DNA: TGTGCCTGGAGAACACCCTACGAGCAGTACTTC. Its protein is CAWRTPYEQYF.

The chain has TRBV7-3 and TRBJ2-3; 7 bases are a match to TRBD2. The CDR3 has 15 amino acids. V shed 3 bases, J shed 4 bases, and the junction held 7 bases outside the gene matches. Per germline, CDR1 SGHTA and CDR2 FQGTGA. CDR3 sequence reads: CASSFGLAVPDTQYF. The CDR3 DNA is TGTGCCAGCAGCTTTGGTCTAGCGGTCCCAGATACGCAGTATTTT. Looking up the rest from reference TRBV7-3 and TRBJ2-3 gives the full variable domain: GAGVSQTPSNKVTEKGKYVELRCDPISGHTALYWYRQSLGQGPEFLIYFQGTGAADDSGLPNDRFFAVRPEGSVSTLKIQRTERGDSAVYLCASSFGLAVPDTQYFGPGTRLTVL.

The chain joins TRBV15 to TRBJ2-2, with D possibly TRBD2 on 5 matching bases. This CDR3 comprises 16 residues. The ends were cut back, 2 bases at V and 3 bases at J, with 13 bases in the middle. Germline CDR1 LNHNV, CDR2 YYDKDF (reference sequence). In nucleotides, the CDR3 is TGTGCCACCAGCAGACGGGGAGTTGGGGACACCGGGGAGCTGTTTTTT. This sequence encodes CATSRRGVGDTGELFF.

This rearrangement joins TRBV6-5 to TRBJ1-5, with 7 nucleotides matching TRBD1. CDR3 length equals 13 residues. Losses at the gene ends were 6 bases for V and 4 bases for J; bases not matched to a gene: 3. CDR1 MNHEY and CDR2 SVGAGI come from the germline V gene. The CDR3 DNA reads TGTGCCAGCAGCCAGGGGGTAAATCAGCCCCAGCATTTT. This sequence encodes CASSQGVNQPQHF.

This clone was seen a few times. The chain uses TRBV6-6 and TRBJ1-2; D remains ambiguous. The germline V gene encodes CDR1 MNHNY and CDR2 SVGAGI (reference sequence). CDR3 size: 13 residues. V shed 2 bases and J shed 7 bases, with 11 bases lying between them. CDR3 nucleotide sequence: TGTGCCAGCAGTTACCGCGAGGGTGGTGGCTACACCTTC. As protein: CASSYREGGGYTF.

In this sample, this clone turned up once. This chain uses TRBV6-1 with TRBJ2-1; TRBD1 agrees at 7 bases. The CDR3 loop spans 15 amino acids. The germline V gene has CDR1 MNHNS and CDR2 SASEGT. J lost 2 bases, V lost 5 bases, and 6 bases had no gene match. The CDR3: CASSLTGTAYNEQFF. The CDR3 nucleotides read TGTGCCAGCAGTCTTACCGGGACAGCCTACAATGAGCAGTTCTTC.

CDR3 coding DNA: TGTGCCAGCAGCTTTAGCAGGTCGCAGTATTTT. Translation: CASSFSRSQYF. The chain uses TRBV7-8 and TRBJ2-3; no clear D gene. The CDR3 is 11 residues long. Germline values: CDR1 SGHVS, CDR2 FQNEAQ. The V and J ends lost 3 bases and 10 bases respectively, with 8 bases between them.

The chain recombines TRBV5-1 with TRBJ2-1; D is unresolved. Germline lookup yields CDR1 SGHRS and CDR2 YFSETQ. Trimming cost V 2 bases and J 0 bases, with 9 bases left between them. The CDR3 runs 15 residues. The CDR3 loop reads CASSFGRLSYNEQFF. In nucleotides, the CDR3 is TGCGCCAGCAGCTTTGGCCGCCTCTCCTACAATGAGCAGTTCTTC.

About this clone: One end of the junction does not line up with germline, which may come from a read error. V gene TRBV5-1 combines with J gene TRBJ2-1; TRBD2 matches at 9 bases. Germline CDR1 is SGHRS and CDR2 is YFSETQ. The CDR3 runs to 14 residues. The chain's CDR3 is CASSLTSGYSEQFF. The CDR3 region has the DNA TGCGCCAGCAGCCTGACTAGCGGTTACAGTGAGCAGTTCTTC.